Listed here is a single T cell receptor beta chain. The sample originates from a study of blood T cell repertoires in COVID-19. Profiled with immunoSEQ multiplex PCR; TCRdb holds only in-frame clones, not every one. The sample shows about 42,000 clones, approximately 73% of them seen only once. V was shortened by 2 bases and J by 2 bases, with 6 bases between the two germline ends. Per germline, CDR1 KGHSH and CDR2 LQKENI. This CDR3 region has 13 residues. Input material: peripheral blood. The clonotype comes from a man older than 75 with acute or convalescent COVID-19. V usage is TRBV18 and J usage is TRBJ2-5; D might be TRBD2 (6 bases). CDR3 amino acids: CASSPGGQETQYF. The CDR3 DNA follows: TGTGCCAGCTCACCAGGGGGGCAAGAGACCCAGTACTTC.